Each of the 26 T cell receptor beta chains below was sequenced from the same sample in a study of cytomegalovirus exposure and HLA in healthy donors. Vbeta (60) and Jbeta (13) primers were used in the PCR. Data came from immunoSEQ multiplex PCR; TCRdb stores just in-frame clones and leaves some out. This sample carries approximately 150,000 clones, approximately 80% of them seen once, and the ten largest clones take 3% to 4%. The material sequenced was PBMCs. All receptors come from a male donor in good health and CMV-seronegative.

The chain couples TRBV27 to TRBJ2-3; D perhaps matches TRBD2 (7 bases). This CDR3 comprises 15 residues. Germline CDR1 and CDR2: MNHEY and SMNVEV (reference sequence). Trimming pared 8 bases from V and 7 bases from J, leaving 22 bases between. In DNA form, the CDR3 reads TGTGCCAGCTCCTCGTGGGGGGGCAAGTTAAATACGCAGTATTTT. Translated: CASSSWGGKLNTQYF.

This clone was observed once. V usage is TRBV27 and J usage is TRBJ2-1, with TRBD1 matching over 9 bases. CDR1 MNHEY and CDR2 SMNVEV come from the germline V gene (reference sequence). V gave up 3 bases and J gave up 4 bases; unmatched junction bases: 4. The CDR3 is 15 residues long. The CDR3, as DNA: TGTGCCAGCAGTTTGGGACAGGGTCTGTACAATGAGCAGTTCTTC. Protein: CASSLGQGLYNEQFF.

The rearrangement uses TRBV5-1 and TRBJ2-3; weak D call: TRBD1 (5 bases). Germline-derived CDR1 and CDR2 are SGHRS and YFSETQ. V lost 2 bases, J lost 3 bases, and 10 bases lay in between. The CDR3 spans 14 residues. This CDR3 is CASSLQEITDTQYF. The CDR3 DNA reads as TGCGCCAGCAGCTTACAGGAGATTACAGATACGCAGTATTTT. Full variable domain (missing parts from reference TRBV5-1 and TRBJ2-3): KAGVTQTPRYLIKTRGQQVTLSCSPISGHRSVSWYQQTPGQGLQFLFEYFSETQRNKGNFPGRFSGRQFSNSRSEMNVSTLELGDSALYLCASSLQEITDTQYFGPGTRLTVL.

This chain's CDR3 is CASSRSSYNSPLHF. The DNA for the CDR3 is TGTGCCAGCAGTCGTAGCTCCTATAATTCACCCCTCCACTTT. This chain uses TRBV6-5 with TRBJ1-6; D ambiguous. Germline-derived CDR1 and CDR2 are MNHEY and SVGAGI. CDR3 length: 14 amino acids. Trimming took 5 bases from V and 0 from J, leaving 5 bases between them.

The rearrangement joins TRBV19 to TRBJ1-4; D gene ambiguous. Trimming shortened V by 5 bases and J by 3 bases, and 10 bases separated the two germline ends. Germline V lookup: CDR1 LNHDA, CDR2 SQIVND (reference sequence). The CDR3 spans 14 residues. The CDR3 sequence: CASSLRAANEKLFF. For the CDR3, the DNA is TGTGCCAGTAGTTTGAGGGCAGCTAATGAAAAACTGTTTTTT.

V is TRBV11-1 and J is TRBJ1-2; D unclear. This CDR3 spans 13 amino acids. Trimming removed 1 base at V and 8 bases at J, with 11 bases between. Germline V lookup: CDR1 SGHAT, CDR2 FQDESV (reference sequence). The CDR3 sequence: CASSLGPGYGYTF. CDR3 DNA sequence: TGTGCCAGCAGCTTAGGCCCAGGATACGGCTACACCTTC. The whole variable domain, filled in from reference TRBV11-1 and TRBJ1-2, reads EAEVAQSPRYKITEKSQAVAFWCDPISGHATLYWYRQILGQGPELLVQFQDESVVDDSQLPKDRFSAERLKGVDSTLKIQPAELGDSAMYLCASSLGPGYGYTFGSGTRLTVV.

In its sample, this clone was seen a few times. The chain employs TRBV11-2 and TRBJ2-1; TRBD1 agrees at 9 bases. The CDR3 runs to 15 residues. The J segment lost 4 bases and the V segment lost 5 bases, leaving 6 bases of the junction unmatched. CDR1 is SGHAT and CDR2 is FQNNGV in the germline V gene. The CDR3 bases are TGTGCCAGCAGCACCAGACAGGGGGAATACAATGAGCAGTTCTTC. Translated, it gives CASSTRQGEYNEQFF.

In its sample, this clone was seen a few times. This sequence joins TRBV19 and TRBJ2-2; D gene unclear. Germline CDR1 LNHDA, CDR2 SQIVND (reference sequence). V was clipped by 5 bases and J by 3 bases, with 10 bases between them. The CDR3 spans 14 residues. The CDR3, as DNA: TGTGCCAGTAGTGGCATAGCCGACACCGGGGAGCTGTTTTTT. This gives the protein CASSGIADTGELFF.

The CDR3 bases are TGTGCCAACGGCTCTGGACTAGCGGGGGTTTCGTTCTTAAGCTCCTACGAGCAGTACTTC. This sequence encodes CANGSGLAGVSFLSSYEQYF. The chain links TRBV5-4 to TRBJ2-7, with 13 positions matching TRBD2. J lost 0 bases, V lost 9 bases, and 21 bases had no gene match. CDR3 size: 20 residues. Germline-derived CDR1 and CDR2 are SGHNT and YYREEE (reference sequence).

This clone was found a few times. The gene calls are TRBV7-8 and TRBJ2-7; TRBD2 is a possible D gene (5 bases). CDR1 is SGHVS, CDR2 FQNEAQ, per germline. V gave up 4 bases and J gave up 11 bases, with 21 bases separating them. The CDR3 is 14 amino acids. The CDR3 nucleotides are TGTGCCAGCAGCTACGAGCTCCGGGGTCCAGGAAAGTACTTC. This codes for CASSYELRGPGKYF.

CDR3 loop: CAIAGEDRMNTEAFF. DNA of the CDR3: TGTGCCATCGCGGGAGAGGACAGAATGAACACTGAAGCTTTCTTT. This chain uses TRBV10-3 with TRBJ1-1, with a tentative D call TRBD1 (6 bases). The germline V gene encodes CDR1 ENHRY and CDR2 SYGVKD. This CDR3 contains 15 residues. Trimming took off 8 bases at V and 0 bases at J, with 16 bases between the two ends.

The J gene is TRBJ2-5, the V gene TRBV7-2; D is possibly TRBD1 (6 bases). Germline assignment: CDR1 SGHTA and CDR2 FQGNSA. The V gene lost 5 bases and the J gene lost 2 bases, with 15 bases spanning the gap. CDR3 length: 15 amino acids. CDR3 nucleotide sequence: TGTGCCAGCAGCCCCGAGGGGACAAATCAAGAGACCCAGTACTTC. Its protein product is CASSPEGTNQETQYF.

The V and J genes are TRBV7-9 and TRBJ1-5, with 10 bases fitting TRBD1. Germline trimming cut 5 bases from V and 7 bases from J; bases unmatched to any gene: 5. This CDR3 contains 14 residues. Per the germline V gene, CDR1 is SEHNR and CDR2 is FQNEAQ (reference sequence). The CDR3 is CASSPGTGAQPQHF. The CDR3 nucleotides are TGTGCCAGCAGCCCGGGGACAGGGGCCCAGCCCCAGCATTTT.

In its sample, this clone was seen many times. This rearrangement joins TRBV4-2 to TRBJ1-3; D is undetermined. Trimming took 8 bases from V and 0 from J, leaving 11 bases between them. The CDR3 is made up of 14 amino acids. Germline V lookup: CDR1 LGHNA, CDR2 YNFKEQ. In DNA form, the CDR3 reads TGTGCCAGCGGACGGGGTTTCTCTGGAAACACCATATATTTT. Its translation is CASGRGFSGNTIYF.

CDR3 sequence reads: CASSVDGGGPEAFF. As DNA, the CDR3 is TGTGCCAGCAGCGTAGATGGGGGGGGACCTGAAGCTTTCTTT. The J gene is TRBJ1-1, the V gene TRBV9, with D possibly matching TRBD1 (5 bases). The V and J ends lost 0 bases and 6 bases respectively, with 12 bases between them. The CDR3 loop spans 14 amino acids. In germline, CDR1 is SGDLS, CDR2 YYNGEE. Supplemented by reference TRBV9 and TRBJ1-1, the full variable domain reads DSGVTQTPKHLITATGQRVTLRCSPRSGDLSVYWYQQSLDQGLQFLIQYYNGEERAKGNILERFSAQQFPDLHSELNLSSLELGDSALYFCASSVDGGGPEAFFGQGTRLTVV.

This clone has just one count. The chain has TRBV7-9 and TRBJ2-7; 7 nucleotides match TRBD2. The CDR3 has 15 amino acids. V shed 6 bases, J shed 5 bases, and the junction held 13 bases outside the gene matches. Looked up from germline, CDR1 is SEHNR and CDR2 is FQNEAQ (reference sequence). CDR3 nucleotides: TGTGCCAGCAGTTTTCATAGGCGGGAGAGCGACGAGCAGTACTTC. Translated, it gives CASSFHRRESDEQYF.

This chain joins TRBV28 and TRBJ1-1, with D unclear. Germline CDR1 MDHEN, CDR2 SYDVKM. This CDR3 region has 12 residues. Trimming removed 2 bases at V and 9 bases at J, with 10 bases between. CDR3 sequence reads: CASSLGEGKAFF. The CDR3 nucleotides read TGTGCCAGCAGTTTAGGGGAGGGCAAAGCTTTCTTT.

This clone was detected only once. The chain uses TRBV5-1 and TRBJ2-5; 8 bases match TRBD1. Germline lookup yields CDR1 SGHRS and CDR2 YFSETQ. This CDR3 is 19 amino acids long. The ends lost 0 bases at V and 2 bases at J; junction bases unmatched: 15. CDR3: CASSLAGQGAGGAQETQYF. DNA of the CDR3: TGCGCCAGCAGCTTGGCCGGCCAGGGGGCCGGAGGAGCACAAGAGACCCAGTACTTC.

J is TRBJ1-4 and V is TRBV28; TRBD1 aligns across 8 bases. Germline assignment: CDR1 MDHEN and CDR2 SYDVKM. The CDR3 is made up of 14 amino acids. V trimming: 6 bases; J trimming: 10 bases; junction bases outside the gene matches: 10. CDR3 protein: CASSPPGQALKLFF. The CDR3 coding sequence is TGTGCCAGCAGCCCTCCGGGACAGGCGTTAAAACTGTTTTTT.

This clone turned up a few times. The J gene is TRBJ1-5, the V gene TRBV28; a possible D gene is TRBD1 (6 bases). V was pared by 5 bases and J by 4 bases, with 9 bases between. The CDR3 has 13 amino acids. Germline CDR1 is MDHEN and CDR2 is SYDVKM. The CDR3 here is CASSRTGNQPQHF. The CDR3 coding sequence is TGTGCCAGCAGTCGAACAGGGAATCAGCCCCAGCATTTT.

This clone was seen more than once but under ten times. Other DNA sequences in the sample encode the same CDR3. DNA for the CDR3: TGTGCCAGCAGCTCTAGCGGCGGCTACGAGCAGTACTTC. This gives the protein CASSSSGGYEQYF. V gene TRBV7-2 combines with J gene TRBJ2-7; 7 bases map to TRBD2. J was trimmed by 3 bases and V by 4 bases; bases with no gene match: 3. The CDR3 totals 13 residues. The germline gives CDR1 SGHTA, CDR2 FQGNSA.

The rearrangement links TRBV29-1 to TRBJ1-5; 7 nucleotides agree with TRBD1. Germline V gives CDR1 SQVTM, CDR2 ANQGSEA. This CDR3 is built from 14 residues. V lost 5 bases and J lost 5; bases outside the gene matches: 9. The CDR3 DNA reads TGCAGCGTTTATACAGGGGTGGTCGATCAGCCCCAGCATTTT. As protein: CSVYTGVVDQPQHF.

The CDR3 region is CASLLPGQGTDTQYF. CDR3 sequence (DNA): TGTGCCAGCCTCCTTCCGGGACAGGGTACAGATACGCAGTATTTT. This rearrangement joins TRBV25-1 to TRBJ2-3; 9 bases match TRBD1. The CDR3 sequence is 15 residues long. V was clipped by 8 bases and J by 3 bases; unmatched bases: 9. Looked up from germline, CDR1 is MGHDK and CDR2 is SYGVNS. Based on the CDR3 plus reference TRBV25-1 and TRBJ2-3, the full variable domain is EADIYQTPRYLVIGTGKKITLECSQTMGHDKMYWYQQDPGMELHLIHYSYGVNSTEKGDLSSESTVSRIRTEHFPLTLESARPSHTSQYLCASLLPGQGTDTQYFGPGTRLTVL.

J is TRBJ2-3 and V is TRBV7-3; TRBD2 might be the D (6 bases). The CDR3 totals 14 residues. Looked up from germline, CDR1 is SGHTA and CDR2 is FQGTGA. V was trimmed by 2 bases and J by 0 bases, leaving 6 bases between them. The chain's CDR3 is CASSLGTSTDTQYF. The DNA of the CDR3 is TGTGCCAGCAGCTTAGGGACTAGCACAGATACGCAGTATTTT. The variable domain in full, with the rest retrieved from reference TRBV7-3 and TRBJ2-3, is GAGVSQTPSNKVTEKGKYVELRCDPISGHTALYWYRQSLGQGPEFLIYFQGTGAADDSGLPNDRFFAVRPEGSVSTLKIQRTERGDSAVYLCASSLGTSTDTQYFGPGTRLTVL.

This clone was seen once. V and J are TRBV25-1 and TRBJ1-1; D is uncertain. This CDR3 spans 14 amino acids. V was clipped by 1 base and J by 2 bases, with 8 bases between them. Germline V gene data show CDR1 as MGHDK and CDR2 as SYGVNS. DNA for the CDR3: TGTGCCAGCAGTGAATGGCGGGATAACACTGAAGCTTTCTTT. Protein: CASSEWRDNTEAFF.

The chain carries TRBV30 and TRBJ1-3; no definite D call. This CDR3 region has 14 residues. Trimming pared 1 base from V and 4 bases from J, leaving 11 bases between. In germline, CDR1 is GTSNPN, CDR2 SVGIG (reference sequence). The CDR3 here is CAWSGRTGGNTIYF. The CDR3 DNA reads TGTGCCTGGAGTGGTCGGACGGGAGGAAACACCATATATTTT.